This T cell receptor beta chain was found in a study of CD8 T cells in ankylosing spondylitis. General study points: Blood of patients with ankylosing spondylitis appeared to be characterized by a TCR beta motif of several highly homologous variants. The study looked at matched synovial fluid samples from ankylosing spondylitis patients. Disease-linked clones were reported to be significantly enriched there.

Points on this clonotype: The antigen remains unidentified.

The germline CDR1 and CDR2 sequences are SGHDT and YYEEEE. The CDR3 contains 18 residues. With 1 base clipped from V and 4 bases from J, the junction kept 15 bases outside the gene matches. TCRdb reanalysed the 5' RACE reads using MiXCR and keeps one entry per CDR3 protein. The sample lists about 500,000 distinct CDR3 sequences, more than 9.5% occurring once. The sample comprised blood, either unsorted or a sorted T cell fraction (not recorded which). This chain links TRBV5-6 with TRBJ2-3, with 7 bases identical to TRBD1. The TCR originated in a male donor with ankylosing spondylitis. For the CDR3, the DNA is TGTGCCAGCAGCTTGTGGGGTGGTACAGGGGTGACGGCAGATACGCAGTATTTT. It translates to CASSLWGGTGVTADTQYF.